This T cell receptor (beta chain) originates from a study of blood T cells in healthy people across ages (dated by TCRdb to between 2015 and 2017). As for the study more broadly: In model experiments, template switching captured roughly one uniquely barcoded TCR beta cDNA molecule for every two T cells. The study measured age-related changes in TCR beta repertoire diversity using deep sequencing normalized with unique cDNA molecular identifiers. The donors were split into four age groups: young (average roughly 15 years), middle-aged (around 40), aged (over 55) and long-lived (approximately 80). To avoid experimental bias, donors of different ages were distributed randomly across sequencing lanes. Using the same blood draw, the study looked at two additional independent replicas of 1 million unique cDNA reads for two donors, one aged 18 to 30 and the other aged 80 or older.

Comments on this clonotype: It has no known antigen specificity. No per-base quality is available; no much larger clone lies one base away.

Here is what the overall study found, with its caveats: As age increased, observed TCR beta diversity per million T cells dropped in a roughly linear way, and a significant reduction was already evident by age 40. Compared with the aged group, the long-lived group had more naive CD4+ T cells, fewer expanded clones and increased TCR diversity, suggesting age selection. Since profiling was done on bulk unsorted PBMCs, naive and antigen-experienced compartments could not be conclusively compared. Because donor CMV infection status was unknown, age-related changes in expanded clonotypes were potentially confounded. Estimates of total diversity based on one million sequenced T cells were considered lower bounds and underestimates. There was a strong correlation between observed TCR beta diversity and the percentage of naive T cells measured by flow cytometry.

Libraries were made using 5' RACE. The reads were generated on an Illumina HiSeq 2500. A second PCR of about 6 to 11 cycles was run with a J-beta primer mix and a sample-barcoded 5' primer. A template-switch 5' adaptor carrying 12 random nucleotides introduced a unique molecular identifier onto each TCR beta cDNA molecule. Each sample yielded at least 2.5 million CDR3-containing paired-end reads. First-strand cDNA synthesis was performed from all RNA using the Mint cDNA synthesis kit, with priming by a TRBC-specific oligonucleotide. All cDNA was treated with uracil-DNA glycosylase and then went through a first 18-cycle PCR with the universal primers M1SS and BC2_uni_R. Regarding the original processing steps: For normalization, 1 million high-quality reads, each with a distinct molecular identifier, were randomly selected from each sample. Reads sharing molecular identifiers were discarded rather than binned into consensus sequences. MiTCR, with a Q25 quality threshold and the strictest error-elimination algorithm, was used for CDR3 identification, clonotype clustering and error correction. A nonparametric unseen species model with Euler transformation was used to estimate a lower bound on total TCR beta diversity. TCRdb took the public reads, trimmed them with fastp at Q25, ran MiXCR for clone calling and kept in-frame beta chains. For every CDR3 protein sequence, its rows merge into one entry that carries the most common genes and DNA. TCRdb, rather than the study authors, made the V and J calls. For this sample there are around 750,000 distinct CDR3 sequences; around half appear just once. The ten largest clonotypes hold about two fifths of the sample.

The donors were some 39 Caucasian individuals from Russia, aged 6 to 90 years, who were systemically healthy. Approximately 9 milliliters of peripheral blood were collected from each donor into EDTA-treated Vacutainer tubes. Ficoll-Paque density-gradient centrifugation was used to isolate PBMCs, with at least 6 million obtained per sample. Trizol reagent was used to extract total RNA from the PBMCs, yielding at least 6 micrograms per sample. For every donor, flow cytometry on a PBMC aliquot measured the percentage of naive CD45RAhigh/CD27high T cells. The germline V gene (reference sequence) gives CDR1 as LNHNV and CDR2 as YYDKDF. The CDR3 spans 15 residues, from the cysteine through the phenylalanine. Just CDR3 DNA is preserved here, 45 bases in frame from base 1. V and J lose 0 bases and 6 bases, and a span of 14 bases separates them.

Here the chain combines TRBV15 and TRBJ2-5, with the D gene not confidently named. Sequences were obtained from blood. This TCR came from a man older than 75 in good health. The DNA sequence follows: TGTGCCACCAGCAGAGATTTCATCCCGACGAAGACCCAGTACTTC. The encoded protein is CATSRDFIPTKTQYF.